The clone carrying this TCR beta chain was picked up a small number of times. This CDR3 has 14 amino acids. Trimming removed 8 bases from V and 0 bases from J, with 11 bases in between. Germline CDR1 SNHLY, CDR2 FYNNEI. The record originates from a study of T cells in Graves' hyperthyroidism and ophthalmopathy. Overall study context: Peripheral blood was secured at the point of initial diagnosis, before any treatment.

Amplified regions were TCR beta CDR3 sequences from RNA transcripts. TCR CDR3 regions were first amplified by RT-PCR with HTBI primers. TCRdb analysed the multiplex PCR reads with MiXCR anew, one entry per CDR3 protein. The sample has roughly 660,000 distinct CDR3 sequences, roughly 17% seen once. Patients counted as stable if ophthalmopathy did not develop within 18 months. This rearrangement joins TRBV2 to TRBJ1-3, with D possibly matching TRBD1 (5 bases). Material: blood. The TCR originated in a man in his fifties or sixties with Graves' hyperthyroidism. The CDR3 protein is CASPDSSSGNTIYF. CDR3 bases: TGTGCCAGCCCCGACAGCAGCTCTGGAAACACCATATATTTT.